A selection of T cell receptor beta chains follows, all from one sample in a study of identical twins. TCRdb re-derived calls from the 5' RACE reads in MiXCR, one entry per CDR3 protein. The top ten hold about 14% of the sample, which has approximately 230,000 distinct CDR3 sequences, 6.5% seen once. These records were also assigned to another study, of T cells expressing NK-cell markers.

The sample comprised CD8+ T cells sorted from blood. Receptors were obtained from a young woman in good health. The CDR3 runs from the conserved cysteine through the conserved F or W. Each record gives: V gene, D gene, CDR3 protein. The D gene is left open where the match is weak.

V: TRBV29-1; D: -; CDR3: CSVADTEAFF
V: TRBV20-1; D: TRBD2; CDR3: CSARSSGRDYNEQFF
V: TRBV5-1; D: -; CDR3: CASSPLPGHSYEQYF
V: TRBV7-2; D: -; CDR3: CASSSSGPPGELFF
V: TRBV7-9; D: -; CDR3: CASSRSLNTEAFF
V: TRBV11-1; D: -; CDR3: CASSLPNRDEQYF
V: TRBV24-1; D: -; CDR3: CATSDTSYNEQFF
V: TRBV7-2; D: TRBD2; CDR3: CASSLVGTSALF
V: TRBV5-6; D: -; CDR3: CASSLDTDFYGYTF
V: TRBV9; D: -; CDR3: CASRGGPYGYTF
V: TRBV12-3/TRBV12-4; D: TRBD1; CDR3: CASRGDRRLEAFF
V: TRBV20-1; D: -; CDR3: CSLPSSLTDTQYF
V: TRBV20-1; D: TRBD2; CDR3: CSAPLAGGLADTQYF
V: TRBV30; D: -; CDR3: CAWNLGTADYNEQFF
V: TRBV6-5; D: -; CDR3: CASSYSVYGEAFF
V: TRBV30; D: -; CDR3: CAWSPSAEQYF
V: TRBV12-3/TRBV12-4; D: -; CDR3: CASSLSLIQGSAGANVLTF
V: TRBV6-1; D: -; CDR3: CASSGGAGGEKLFF
V: TRBV5-1; D: -; CDR3: CASSQDSIYNEQFF
V: TRBV27; D: TRBD2; CDR3: CASSLVGGGPGETQYF
V: TRBV29-1; D: TRBD1; CDR3: CSAGTGGANYGYTF
V: TRBV6-1; D: -; CDR3: CASSPAFGGSTDTQYF
V: TRBV6-6; D: -; CDR3: CASSPDTYYGYTF
V: TRBV7-6; D: -; CDR3: CASSPESSVVTGELFF
V: TRBV25-1; D: -; CDR3: CASSEFEGPQHF
V: TRBV7-9; D: -; CDR3: CASSNSWGRETQYF
V: TRBV29-1; D: -; CDR3: CSVGFTDNYEQYF
V: TRBV5-1; D: -; CDR3: CASSSFDGEEAFF
V: TRBV10-3; D: TRBD1; CDR3: CAISNGQGNQPQHF
V: TRBV28; D: -; CDR3: CASSLYSYNEQFF
V: TRBV29-1; D: -; CDR3: CSGLTDSGYTF
V: TRBV7-2; D: TRBD2; CDR3: CASSLSSGVNNEQFF
V: TRBV7-9; D: TRBD1; CDR3: CASSSRQGIPNEQFF